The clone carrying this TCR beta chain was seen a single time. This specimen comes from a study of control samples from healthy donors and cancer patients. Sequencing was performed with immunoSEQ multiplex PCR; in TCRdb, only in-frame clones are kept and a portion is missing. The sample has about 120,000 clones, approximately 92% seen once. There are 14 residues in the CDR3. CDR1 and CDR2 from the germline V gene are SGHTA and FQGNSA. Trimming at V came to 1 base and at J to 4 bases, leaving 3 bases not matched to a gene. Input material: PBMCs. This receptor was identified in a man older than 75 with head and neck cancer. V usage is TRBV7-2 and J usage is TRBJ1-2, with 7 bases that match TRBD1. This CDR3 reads CASSLETGAYGYTF. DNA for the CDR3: TGTGCCAGCAGCTTAGAAACAGGGGCCTATGGCTACACCTTC. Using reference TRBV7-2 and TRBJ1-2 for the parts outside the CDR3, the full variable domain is GAGVSQSPSNKVTEKGKDVELRCDPISGHTALYWYRQSLGQGLEFLIYFQGNSAPDKSGLPSDRFSAERTGGSVSTLTIQRTQQEDSAVYLCASSLETGAYGYTFGSGTRLTVV.